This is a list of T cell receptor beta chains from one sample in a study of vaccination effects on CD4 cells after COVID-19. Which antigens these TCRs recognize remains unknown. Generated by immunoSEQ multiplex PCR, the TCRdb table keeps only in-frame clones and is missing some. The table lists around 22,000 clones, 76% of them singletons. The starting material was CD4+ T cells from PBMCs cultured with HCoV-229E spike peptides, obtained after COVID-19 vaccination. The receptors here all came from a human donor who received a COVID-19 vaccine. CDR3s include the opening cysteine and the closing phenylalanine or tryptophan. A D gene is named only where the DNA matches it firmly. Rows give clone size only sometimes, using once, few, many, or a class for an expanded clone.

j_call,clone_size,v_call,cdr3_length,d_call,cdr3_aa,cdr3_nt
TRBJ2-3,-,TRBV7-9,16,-,CASSLERTKRTDTQYF,TGTGCCAGCAGCTTAGAACGGACTAAACGCACAGATACGCAGTATTTT
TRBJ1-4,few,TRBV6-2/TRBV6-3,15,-,CASSRPGTWDEKLFF,TGTGCCAGCAGCCGACCAGGGACTTGGGATGAAAAACTGTTTTTT
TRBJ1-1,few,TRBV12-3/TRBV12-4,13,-,CASSLGKNTEAFF,TGTGCCAGCAGTTTGGGCAAGAACACTGAAGCTTTCTTT
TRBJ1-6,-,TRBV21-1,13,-,CATAGYLDSPLHF,TGTGCCACCGCGGGGTACCTCGATTCACCCCTCCACTTT
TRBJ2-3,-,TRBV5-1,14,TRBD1,CASTDHRGTDTQYF,TGCGCCAGCACAGACCACAGGGGAACAGATACGCAGTATTTT
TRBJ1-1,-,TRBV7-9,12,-,CASSLFGEMAFF,TGTGCCAGCAGCTTATTCGGGGAAATGGCTTTCTTT
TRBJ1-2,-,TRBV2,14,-,CASRQTPQQYGYTF,TGTGCCAGCAGGCAAACCCCGCAGCAATATGGCTACACCTTC
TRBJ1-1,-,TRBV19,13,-,CASSIKLETEAFF,TGTGCCAGTAGTATAAAGCTGGAGACTGAAGCTTTCTTT
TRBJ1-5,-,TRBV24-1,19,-,CATSDPQGAGAYSNQPQHF,TGTGCCACCAGTGATCCCCAAGGGGCCGGAGCTTATAGCAATCAGCCCCAGCATTTT
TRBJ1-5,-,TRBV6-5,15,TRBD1,CASSRQGIGGQPQHF,TGTGCCAGCAGTAGACAGGGGATTGGGGGACAGCCCCAGCATTTT
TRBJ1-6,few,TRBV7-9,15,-,CASSLDQGWNSPLHF,TGTGCCAGCAGCTTAGATCAGGGGTGGAATTCACCCCTCCACTTT
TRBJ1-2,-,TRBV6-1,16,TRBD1,CASSDPGTGTRGGYTF,TGTGCCAGCAGTGACCCTGGGACAGGGACTCGGGGAGGCTACACCTTC